These 11 T cell receptor beta chains were all obtained from the same sample, sequenced in a study of CD4 T cells in relation to SARS-CoV-2 and coronaviruses. Profiling relied on immunoSEQ multiplex PCR, and the TCRdb table lists in-frame clones only, not all of them. The table lists tens of thousands of clones, more than 60% of them singletons. Their recognized antigens are unknown. Sequenced sample: memory CD4+ T cells from PBMCs, cultured in vitro. Every receptor here comes from an adult with COVID-19.

The genes are TRBV7-2 and TRBJ1-6; D not certain. The CDR3 covers 14 residues. The germline V gene encodes CDR1 SGHTA and CDR2 FQGNSA. Between the trimmed V and J ends, which lost 1 base and 7 bases, there was a span of 8 bases. The CDR3 nucleotides read TGTGCCAGCAGCTTAGTGCCCAGAAATTCACCCCTCCACTTT. Its protein product is CASSLVPRNSPLHF.

This chain uses TRBV3-1 (or the pseudogene TRBV3-2) with TRBJ2-5; the match to TRBD2 covers 12 bases. The CDR3 loop spans 13 amino acids. The V segment lost 2 bases and the J segment 9 bases; nucleotides outside the gene matches: 1. The germline gives CDR1 LGHDT, CDR2 YNNKEL (reference sequence). The CDR3 loop reads CASSQLAGGPQYF. CDR3 DNA sequence: TGTGCCAGCAGCCAACTAGCGGGGGGGCCCCAGTACTTC.

The chain combines TRBV4-1 with TRBJ1-5, with a weak D call TRBD1 (5 bases). Trimming removed 5 bases at V and 2 bases at J, with 16 bases between. The germline CDR1 and CDR2 sequences are MGHRA and YSYEKL. The CDR3 spans 16 residues. CDR3 in DNA: TGCGCCAGCAGCGCAAGCCAGGGTAAGCGCAATCAGCCCCAGCATTTT. Translated: CASSASQGKRNQPQHF.

The genes are TRBV4-2 and TRBJ1-1; no clear D gene. Looked up from germline, CDR1 is LGHNA and CDR2 is YNFKEQ. With 0 bases removed from V and 1 base from J, the gap between germline ends came to 9 bases. The CDR3 runs to 15 residues. The CDR3 is CASSQDRTGNTEAFF. In nucleotides, the CDR3 is TGTGCCAGCAGCCAAGATAGGACGGGGAACACTGAAGCTTTCTTT.

The J gene is TRBJ2-5, the V gene TRBV7-9; 8 positions agree with TRBD2. Germline loops: CDR1 SEHNR, CDR2 FQNEAQ (reference sequence). J gave up 7 bases and V 0 bases, and 7 bases lay outside the gene matches. There are 15 residues in the CDR3. The CDR3 nucleotides are TGTGCCAGCAGCTTAGCCGCTGGACTAGCAGGGACCCAGTACTTC. Its protein is CASSLAAGLAGTQYF.

This chain joins TRBV28 and TRBJ2-1; TRBD2 matches at 9 bases. The CDR3 covers 15 residues. Per germline, CDR1 MDHEN and CDR2 SYDVKM. Losses at the gene ends were 6 bases for V and 5 bases for J; bases not matched to a gene: 8. The CDR3 DNA sequence: TGTGCCAGCAGGGCTTATAGCGGGAGCGACAATGAGCAGTTCTTC. It codes for CASRAYSGSDNEQFF. The full variable domain, completed using reference TRBV28 and TRBJ2-1, is DVKVTQSSRYLVKRTGEKVFLECVQDMDHENMFWYRQDPGLGLRLIYFSYDVKMKEKGDIPEGYSVSREKKERFSLILESASTNQTSMYLCASRAYSGSDNEQFFGPGTRLTVL.

The chain couples TRBV3-1 (or the pseudogene TRBV3-2) to TRBJ2-1; D may be TRBD2 (6 bases). This CDR3 is built from 15 residues. V was trimmed by 0 bases and J by 6 bases, leaving 12 bases between them. Germline loops: CDR1 LGHDT, CDR2 YNNKEL (reference sequence). The CDR3 bases are TGTGCCAGCAGCCAAGAGGGACTTGACGGCAATGAGCAGTTCTTC. It encodes CASSQEGLDGNEQFF.

This rearrangement joins TRBV7-2 to TRBJ2-7; D perhaps matches TRBD2 (5 bases). CDR1 and CDR2 from the germline V gene are SGHTA and FQGNSA. There are 15 residues in the CDR3. Trimming took 6 bases from V and 3 from J, leaving 18 bases between them. CDR3 nucleotides: TGTGCCAGCAGTATAGTGGGAATGGCGGGCTACGAGCAGTACTTC. It yields the protein CASSIVGMAGYEQYF.

The chain is built from TRBV7-2 and TRBJ2-1; possibly TRBD2 for D (6 bases). Trimming cost V 7 bases and J 4 bases, with 11 bases left between them. CDR3 length equals 13 residues. Germline CDR1 and CDR2: SGHTA and FQGNSA. DNA of the CDR3: TGTGCCAGCAAAGCGGGTGGGTACAATGAGCAGTTCTTC. This encodes CASKAGGYNEQFF.

This chain uses TRBV25-1 with TRBJ1-1; D ambiguous. The CDR3 extends over 14 amino acids. Germline assignment: CDR1 MGHDK and CDR2 SYGVNS. The V gene lost 4 bases and the J gene lost 1 base, with 10 bases spanning the gap. CDR3: CASSARRRNTEAFF. CDR3 sequence (DNA): TGTGCCAGCAGTGCTCGACGGAGGAACACTGAAGCTTTCTTT.

The rearrangement uses TRBV18 and TRBJ1-2, with 9 bases aligning to TRBD1. This CDR3 has 15 amino acids. Trimming took 3 bases from V and 3 from J; bases not matched to a gene: 5. The germline CDR1 and CDR2 sequences are KGHSH and LQKENI. CDR3 bases: TGTGCCAGCTCACCCAGGGACAGGGTTGACTATGGCTACACCTTC. Translated, it gives CASSPRDRVDYGYTF.